This entry features one T cell receptor beta chain sequence. The antigen is undetermined. 60 Vbeta and 13 Jbeta primers were used in PCR. Generated by immunoSEQ multiplex PCR, the TCRdb table keeps only in-frame clones and is missing some. The data show 120,000 or so clones, around 66% seen once. This CDR3 is 14 amino acids long. Germline V gene lookup returns CDR1 MGHDK and CDR2 SYGVNS. V was cut by 8 bases and J by 6 bases, with 19 bases left in between. This record comes from a study of cytomegalovirus exposure and HLA in healthy donors. Points from the study as a whole: Beyond CMV serostatus, there was no information to go on about immune exposure. Reported findings show TCR beta sequences accurately forecast HLA-A and HLA-B alleles in most subjects.

The receptor comes from a woman in her forties in good health and CMV-seropositive. The sample was PBMCs. V is TRBV25-1 and J is TRBJ2-5; no definite D call. Here the CDR3 DNA reads TGTGCCAGCTCACCGAATTTCGGAGTTCAGACCCAGTACTTC. Translating it yields CASSPNFGVQTQYF.